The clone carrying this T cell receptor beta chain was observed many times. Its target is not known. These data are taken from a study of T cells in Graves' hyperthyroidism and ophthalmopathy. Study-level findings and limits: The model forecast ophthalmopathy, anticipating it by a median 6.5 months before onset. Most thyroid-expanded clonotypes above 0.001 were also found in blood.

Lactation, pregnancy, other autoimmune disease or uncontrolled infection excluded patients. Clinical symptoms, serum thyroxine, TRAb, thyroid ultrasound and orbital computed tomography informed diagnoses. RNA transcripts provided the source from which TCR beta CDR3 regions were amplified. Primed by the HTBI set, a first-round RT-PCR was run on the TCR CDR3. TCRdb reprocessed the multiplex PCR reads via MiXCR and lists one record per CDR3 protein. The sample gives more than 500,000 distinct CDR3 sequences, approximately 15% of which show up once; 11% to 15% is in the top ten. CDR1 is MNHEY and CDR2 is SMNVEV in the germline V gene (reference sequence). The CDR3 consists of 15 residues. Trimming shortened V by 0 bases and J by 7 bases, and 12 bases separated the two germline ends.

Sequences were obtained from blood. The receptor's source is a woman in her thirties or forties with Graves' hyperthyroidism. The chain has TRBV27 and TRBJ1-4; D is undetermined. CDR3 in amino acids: CASSLSGESGEKLFF. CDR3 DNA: TGTGCCAGCAGTTTATCGGGTGAAAGTGGTGAAAAACTGTTTTTT.